This T cell receptor (beta chain) comes out of a study of shared clonotypes between healthy human individuals. Study-level background: Every donor yielded three CD4 naive, three CD4 memory, two CD8 naive and one CD8 memory plate.

Clones were read by immunoSEQ multiplex PCR, and TCRdb kept only the in-frame ones, dropping some. Of more than 1 million clones listed, approximately 78% were seen once; the top ten hold 0.4% to 0.55%. Trimming pared 4 bases from V and 5 bases from J, leaving 24 bases between. The CDR3 loop spans 17 amino acids. Germline-derived CDR1 and CDR2 are SGHNT and YYREEE (reference sequence). Source material: memory CD4+ T cells from PBMCs. Subset defined: CD45RA-negative fraction. This sequence was found in a man younger than 35 in good health. Some clones in this sample may be carry-over from other donors' samples. This rearrangement joins TRBV5-4 to TRBJ1-1, with a possible D match to TRBD1 (6 bases). CDR3 nucleotide sequence: TGTGCCAGCAGCCCACTCAATTGGGGGGGGCTGGGGACTGAAGCTTTCTTT. Translation gives CASSPLNWGGLGTEAFF.